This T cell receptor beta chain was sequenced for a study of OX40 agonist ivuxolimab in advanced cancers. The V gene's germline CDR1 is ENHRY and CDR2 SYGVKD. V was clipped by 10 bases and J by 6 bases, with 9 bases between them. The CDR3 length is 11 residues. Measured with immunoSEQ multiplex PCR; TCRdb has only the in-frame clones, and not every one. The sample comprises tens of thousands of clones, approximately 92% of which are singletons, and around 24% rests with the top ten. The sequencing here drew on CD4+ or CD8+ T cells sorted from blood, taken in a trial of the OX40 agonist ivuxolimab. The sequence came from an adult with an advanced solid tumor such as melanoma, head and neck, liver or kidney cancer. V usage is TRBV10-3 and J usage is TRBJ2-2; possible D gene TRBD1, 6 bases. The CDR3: CATQGSGELFF. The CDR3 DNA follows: TGTGCCACCCAGGGGTCCGGGGAGCTGTTTTTT.